Each of the 14 T cell receptor beta chains below was sequenced from the same sample in a study of T cells in Graves' hyperthyroidism and ophthalmopathy (dated 2019 in TCRdb). The library was produced with multiplex PCR. Sequencing instrument: Illumina HiSeq 2000. The TCR beta CDR3 regions were amplified from the RNA transcripts. For the first round of RT-PCR on the TCR CDR3, the HTBI primer set was used together with the Qiagen OneStep RT-PCR kit. TCRdb handled the public reads itself, with Q25 trimming in fastp and clone calling in MiXCR, and kept productive beta chains. Each CDR3 protein gets just one entry, which takes the most common genes and DNA from the rows behind it. A total of some 720,000 distinct CDR3 sequences appear in this sample, about 16% of them only once. The leading ten clones occupy 8.4% of the sample. Sequenced material: blood. The receptor source for this set is a young man with Graves' hyperthyroidism.

This clonotype has a count of ten or more. The chain couples TRBV28 to TRBJ2-1; D is uncertain. The CDR3 has 15 amino acids. Trimming removed 3 bases from V and 0 bases from J, with 9 bases in between. CDR1 is MDHEN, CDR2 SYDVKM, per germline. For the CDR3, the DNA is TGTGCCAGCAGTTTCCAAGGGCTCTCCTACAATGAGCAGTTCTTC. This translates into CASSFQGLSYNEQFF.

This clonotype was seen many times. The genes are TRBV3-1 and TRBJ2-7; 11 nucleotides align to TRBD2. With V trimmed by 0 bases and J by 4 bases, 2 bases remained unmatched. This CDR3 spans 15 amino acids. Germline loops: CDR1 LGHDT, CDR2 YNNKEL (reference sequence). CDR3 loop: CASSQETSGNYEQYF. DNA for the CDR3: TGTGCCAGCAGCCAAGAGACTAGCGGGAATTACGAGCAGTACTTC.

This clonotype was detected ten times or more. The chain joins TRBV20-1 to TRBJ1-1, with D perhaps TRBD1 (5 bases). CDR3 length: 13 residues. Germline values: CDR1 DFQATT, CDR2 SNEGSKA (reference sequence). The germline V and J ends were trimmed by 1 base and 1 base, with 7 bases remaining between them. The CDR3 is CSARGGENTEAFF. The CDR3 DNA follows: TGCAGTGCTAGAGGGGGCGAGAACACTGAAGCTTTCTTT.

The V gene is TRBV15, the J gene TRBJ1-5; possibly TRBD1 for D (6 bases). The CDR3 length is 15 residues. The V gene lost 0 bases and the J gene lost 0 bases, with 6 bases spanning the gap. Germline-derived CDR1 and CDR2 are LNHNV and YYDKDF (reference sequence). CDR3 bases: TGTGCCACCAGCAGAGAAGGGGGTAGCAATCAGCCCCAGCATTTT. Protein: CATSREGGSNQPQHF.

V and J are TRBV28 and TRBJ2-1; 12 positions match TRBD2. The germline V gene encodes CDR1 MDHEN and CDR2 SYDVKM. CDR3 length: 17 residues. J gave up 5 bases and V 1 base, and 6 bases lay outside the gene matches. CDR3 loop: CASSLSRLAGVHNEQFF. CDR3 DNA sequence: TGTGCCAGCAGTTTATCCAGACTAGCGGGAGTACACAATGAGCAGTTCTTC.

This clonotype was counted only a few times. In this CDR3 the conserved last residue, phenylalanine or tryptophan, is missing, so a read error is likely. The V gene is TRBV28, the J gene TRBJ2-7, with D perhaps TRBD2 (6 bases). Looked up from germline, CDR1 is MDHEN and CDR2 is SYDVKM. CDR3 size: 15 residues. V was shortened by 5 bases and J by 0 bases, with 14 bases between the two germline ends. In DNA form, the CDR3 reads TGTGCCAGCAGTGGGGAGGACGCAAGCTCCTACGAGCAGTACCTC. It specifies CASSGEDASSYEQYL.

The chain has TRBV3-1 and TRBJ2-7; tentatively, D is TRBD2 (5 bases). V shed 0 bases and J shed 0 bases, with 12 bases lying between them. CDR1 and CDR2 from the germline V gene are LGHDT and YNNKEL (reference sequence). The CDR3 sequence is 16 residues long. DNA of the CDR3: TGTGCCAGCAGCCAAGAGGTGAGCGGTACCTCCTACGAGCAGTACTTC. It is translated as CASSQEVSGTSYEQYF.

Many counts were recorded for this clonotype. This chain uses TRBV6-1 with TRBJ2-7; 13 bases align to TRBD2. This CDR3 region has 17 residues. The germline V gene has CDR1 MNHNS and CDR2 SASEGT. V lost 5 bases to trimming and J lost 2 bases; unmatched junction nucleotides: 9. CDR3 sequence reads: CASSQSGLAGRAYEQYF. The DNA for the CDR3 is TGTGCCAGCAGTCAGTCGGGACTAGCGGGACGGGCCTACGAGCAGTACTTC.

This chain connects TRBV20-1 to TRBJ2-2; D remains unclear. The length of the CDR3 is 13 residues. Germline loops: CDR1 DFQATT, CDR2 SNEGSKA (reference sequence). V lost 3 bases and J 4 bases, leaving 9 bases between the germline ends. As DNA, the CDR3 is TGCAGTGCTAGGACCCACGGCACCGGGGAGCTGTTTTTT. Translated, it gives CSARTHGTGELFF.

At least ten counts were recorded for this clonotype. This rearrangement joins TRBV20-1 to TRBJ1-1; the match to TRBD1 covers 8 bases. CDR1 and CDR2 from the germline V gene are DFQATT and SNEGSKA (reference sequence). This CDR3 comprises 12 residues. Trimming cost V 5 bases and J 4 bases; bases outside gene matches: 3. CDR3 in DNA: TGCAGTGCTCAGGGGGCTCTCACTGAAGCTTTCTTT. Translating gives CSAQGALTEAFF.

The chain is built from TRBV19 and TRBJ2-1; TRBD1 aligns across 11 bases. The CDR3 has 16 amino acids. V lost 4 bases to trimming and J lost 8 bases; unmatched junction nucleotides: 10. Germline CDR1 is LNHDA and CDR2 is SQIVND (reference sequence). This CDR3 reads CASSTIPGQGDDEQFF. In DNA, the CDR3 is TGTGCCAGTAGTACGATACCGGGACAGGGGGACGATGAGCAGTTCTTC.

The table lists this clonotype with a few counts. The chain recombines TRBV6-2 or TRBV6-3 with TRBJ1-5; D is possibly TRBD1 (6 bases). CDR3 length: 14 amino acids. CDR1 is MNHEY, CDR2 SVGEGT, per germline. V was cut by 5 bases and J by 6 bases, with 14 bases left in between. The CDR3 sequence is CASSLREGGQPQHF. As DNA, the CDR3 is TGTGCCAGCAGTCTCCGGGAGGGGGGTCAGCCCCAGCATTTT.

This clonotype was seen ten or more times. The chain links TRBV29-1 to TRBJ1-1, with 11 bases identical to TRBD1. CDR1 is SQVTM and CDR2 is ANQGSEA in the germline V gene. The V gene end was trimmed by 7 bases and the J gene end by 4 bases; junction bases not matched to a gene: 2. The CDR3 sequence is 12 residues long. The CDR3 sequence: CSDGTGGTEAFF. For the CDR3, the DNA is TGCAGCGACGGGACAGGGGGCACTGAAGCTTTCTTT. The whole variable domain, filled in from reference TRBV29-1 and TRBJ1-1, reads SAVISQKPSRDICQRGTSLTIQCQVDSQVTMMFWYRQQPGQSLTLIATANQGSEATYESGFVIDKFPISRPNLTFSTLTVSNMSPEDSSIYLCSDGTGGTEAFFGQGTRLTVV.

This clonotype occurred many times. Here the CDR3 DNA reads TGTGCCAGCAGCGATTTCAGTGGGGATGGCTACACCTTC. It yields the protein CASSDFSGDGYTF. This chain links TRBV28 with TRBJ1-2; D is unclear. From germline, CDR1 is MDHEN and CDR2 SYDVKM. V was clipped by 6 bases and J by 6 bases, with 14 bases between them. The CDR3 length is 13 residues.